These 14 T cell receptor beta chains came from one sample sequenced in a study of blood T cell repertoires in COVID-19. Measured with immunoSEQ multiplex PCR; TCRdb has only the in-frame clones, and not every one. This table holds 40,000 to 50,000 clones, approximately 80% found once. The sample was peripheral blood. The receptor source for this set is a man aged 45-65 years with active COVID-19.

This chain connects TRBV6-5 to TRBJ1-3, with D hard to call. CDR3 length: 11 amino acids. CDR1 and CDR2 from the germline V gene are MNHEY and SVGAGI. Trimming stripped 8 bases from V and 4 bases from J, with 6 bases between. The CDR3 nucleotides read TGTGCCAGCGGCAGGGGAAACACCATATATTTT. Translated, it gives CASGRGNTIYF.

The gene calls are TRBV7-9 and TRBJ2-7, with 11 bases lining up with TRBD2. After removal of 3 bases from V and 0 bases from J, the junction contained 1 base not matched to a gene. Germline V gene lookup returns CDR1 SEHNR and CDR2 FQNEAQ (reference sequence). The CDR3 is made up of 15 amino acids. CDR3 loop: CASSFTSGSSYEQYF. DNA of the CDR3: TGTGCCAGCAGCTTTACTAGCGGGAGCTCCTACGAGCAGTACTTC.

The V gene is TRBV7-9, the J gene TRBJ1-1, with D possibly matching TRBD1 (5 bases). Trimming removed 4 bases at V and 0 bases at J, with 18 bases between. The CDR3 is 17 amino acids. Germline loops: CDR1 SEHNR, CDR2 FQNEAQ (reference sequence). CDR3 protein: CASSSPTGGAMNTEAFF. CDR3 in DNA: TGTGCCAGCAGCTCACCAACGGGAGGGGCGATGAACACTGAAGCTTTCTTT. The complete variable domain, with remaining parts taken from reference TRBV7-9 and TRBJ1-1, reads DTGVSQNPRHKITKRGQNVTFRCDPISEHNRLYWYRQTLGQGPEFLTYFQNEAQLEKSRLLSDRFSAERPKGSFSTLEIQRTEQGDSAMYLCASSSPTGGAMNTEAFFGQGTRLTVV.

This clone was seen only a few times. The chain is built from TRBV10-3 and TRBJ1-1; TRBD1 might be the D (6 bases). This CDR3 has 14 amino acids. The germline CDR1 and CDR2 sequences are ENHRY and SYGVKD. Trimming took 4 bases from V and 6 from J, leaving 15 bases between them. The DNA of the CDR3 is TGTGCCATCAGTGGGGAGGGCAGGGGCTCTGAAGCTTTCTTT. Translation: CAISGEGRGSEAFF.

The chain uses TRBV19 and TRBJ2-5; tentatively, D is TRBD2 (6 bases). Deletions cut 5 bases from V and 7 bases from J, with 20 bases between. CDR3 length: 15 residues. Germline CDR1 reads LNHDA; CDR2 reads SQIVND (reference sequence). The DNA of the CDR3 is TGTGCCAGTAGTCGCGGGACTTTCGACGGGGGGACCCAGTACTTC. Its protein is CASSRGTFDGGTQYF.

This chain links TRBV27 with TRBJ2-3, with 9 bases matching TRBD1. Germline V lookup: CDR1 MNHEY, CDR2 SMNVEV (reference sequence). The CDR3 runs to 14 residues. The trim removed 6 bases at V and 1 base at J, leaving 2 bases unmatched. CDR3 sequence: CASRRDRGTDTQYF. The CDR3, as DNA: TGTGCCAGCAGGAGGGACAGGGGCACAGATACGCAGTATTTT.

Only one count was recorded for this clone. The V and J genes are TRBV24-1 and TRBJ2-3, with 9 positions matching TRBD1. After removal of 8 bases from V and 3 bases from J, the junction contained 2 bases not matched to a gene. The germline V gene encodes CDR1 KGHDR and CDR2 SFDVKD. The CDR3 extends over 13 amino acids. As DNA, the CDR3 is TGTGCCACCACGGGACAGGGAACAGATACGCAGTATTTT. Protein sequence: CATTGQGTDTQYF.

The V call is TRBV5-1, the J call TRBJ2-2; 8 nucleotides align to TRBD2. This CDR3 region has 15 residues. V lost 4 bases, J lost 4 bases, and 6 bases stayed unmatched. From germline, CDR1 is SGHRS and CDR2 YFSETQ. The CDR3 DNA reads as TGCGCCAGCAGCCAGAGCGGGAGTGTCACCGGGGAGCTGTTTTTT. Residues: CASSQSGSVTGELFF.

The genes are TRBV7-2 and TRBJ1-4; D is perhaps TRBD1 (6 bases). V was trimmed by 5 bases and J by 8 bases, leaving 18 bases between them. The CDR3 loop spans 15 amino acids. Looked up from germline, CDR1 is SGHTA and CDR2 is FQGNSA. Here the CDR3 DNA reads TGTGCCAGCAGCCCACTTGGGGACATAGGGGAAAAACTGTTTTTT. Encoded protein: CASSPLGDIGEKLFF.

V gene TRBV25-1 combines with J gene TRBJ1-5, with TRBD1 matching 7 bases. The CDR3 sequence is 14 residues long. V lost 6 bases and J lost 7; bases outside the gene matches: 9. In germline, CDR1 is MGHDK, CDR2 SYGVNS. CDR3 protein: CASSDTGVSQPQHF. CDR3 DNA sequence: TGTGCCAGCAGCGATACAGGGGTGAGCCAGCCCCAGCATTTT.

Note on this clone: This same CDR3 is encoded by further DNA sequences in the sample. This chain joins TRBV24-1 and TRBJ1-1, with D perhaps matching TRBD1 (5 bases). Germline CDR1 is KGHDR and CDR2 is SFDVKD. The CDR3 consists of 12 residues. V dropped 6 bases and J dropped 7 bases, with 11 bases sitting between them. The CDR3 loop is CATSLGRGEAFF. DNA for the CDR3: TGTGCCACCAGTCTAGGAAGGGGTGAAGCTTTCTTT.

This clone came up once. The chain links TRBV29-1 to TRBJ1-1; 7 bases are a match to TRBD1. With 7 bases clipped from V and 5 bases from J, the junction kept 4 bases outside the gene matches. The germline V gene encodes CDR1 SQVTM and CDR2 ANQGSEA. The CDR3 contains 11 residues. The CDR3: CSGDRATEAFF. DNA for the CDR3: TGCAGCGGGGACAGAGCAACTGAAGCTTTCTTT.

This sequence joins TRBV6-1 and TRBJ1-3, with TRBD1 matching 7 bases. V was pared by 2 bases and J by 6 bases, with 4 bases of the junction left unmatched. The germline CDR1 and CDR2 sequences are MNHNS and SASEGT. This CDR3 comprises 14 residues. The DNA of the CDR3 is TGTGCCAGCAGTGAATACAGGGGAATAAACACCATATATTTT. Protein: CASSEYRGINTIYF.

The chain is built from TRBV28 and TRBJ1-5, with D perhaps matching TRBD1 (5 bases). The CDR3 consists of 15 residues. Deletions cut 2 bases from V and 4 bases from J, with 12 bases between. Germline-derived CDR1 and CDR2 are MDHEN and SYDVKM. The CDR3 coding sequence is TGTGCCAGCAGTTTAGGAGGGACGGAGAATCAGCCCCAGCATTTT. Protein sequence: CASSLGGTENQPQHF.